This T cell receptor beta chain originates from a study of shared clonotypes between healthy human individuals (dated by TCRdb to the early 2020s). Regarding the study in general: The cohort comprised a couple of women and three men aged 18 to 49 years. For each donor, CD4 naive and CD4 memory were each given three plates, CD8 naive was given two plates, and CD8 memory was given one plate. The study deeply sequenced blood TCR repertoires of about 5 healthy adults to estimate repertoire size and the extent of clonotype sharing between individuals. To increase sequencing depth and limit assay-specific biases, different laboratories used diverse techniques to prepare libraries and sequence TCR repertoires. Per donor, leukapheresis produced somewhere between about 0.9 and 9.5 billion PBMCs.

The full study reports these points: Pairwise subsampling led to the expectation that sequencing depth would affect the degree of clonotype sharing among donors. Even with the large sequencing depth, rarefaction of the sorted-subset datasets indicated that sequencing was incomplete. Sharing across several donors was observed for roughly 5.4% of naive CD4, over 3% of naive CD8, over 2% of memory CD4, and about 0.39% of memory CD8 clonotypes. The small number of donors limited the genetic and exposure-history diversity represented. Naive subsets generally had larger estimated clonotype richness than memory subsets. Only blood was sampled, and tissue TCR repertoires likely differ from those in blood. Compared with non-shared clonotypes, clonotypes shared by all four sorted-subset donors had higher generation probabilities.

Using the deep immunoSEQ assay, multiplex PCR amplified TCR CDR3 regions from genomic DNA. Extracted genomic DNA from each cell subset was spread evenly across all wells of several immunoSEQ 96-well plates, with each plate serving as a replicate. For sorted subsets, around 200 ng genomic DNA, equal to 30,000 to 35,000 T cell genomes, was loaded into each replicate PCR. Purified libraries were quantified with a Qubit 3.0 fluorometer, sized on a Bioanalyzer 2100, and re-quantified with the KAPA Library Quantification kit. Every immunoSEQ 96-well plate was sequenced on a separate single-read 150-cycle Illumina NextSeq 550 flow cell. Per the original workflow: Because the immunoSEQ output held only junctional sequences and lacked quality scores, the filtering could not match the filtering applied to full-length reads. Sequences were annotated with PyIR, a Python wrapper for IgBLAST v1.9, and V/J genes and CDR3 were assigned using IMGT germline references. Reads were removed for weak V/J assignments (E-value above 1e-6), missing CDR3, stop codons, out-of-frame junctions, or ambiguous translated residues. A V3J clonotype was defined by an identical inferred V gene, J gene, and CDR3 amino acid sequence. Percentage overlap between repertoires was computed as shared unique clonotypes divided by the size of the smaller repertoire. Richness of each repertoire was evaluated using RTK rarefaction, the Chao1 estimator, and Recon v2.1 estimates of unobserved clonotypes. Generation probabilities were computed with OLGA for all TCRbeta clonotypes obtained by the gDNA method from a handful of donors. Sourced from immuneACCESS, this table was stored by TCRdb with only in-frame sequences that have V and J called. A share of the clones is absent; for the studies checked, an unresolved V gene accounts for under half, and the remainder has no known explanation. V, J and clone size reflect that table, while D and trimming were determined from the DNA. Here the sample has a few million clones; approximately 93% occur a single time. Approximately 0.4% of the sample lies in the top ten.

The CDR3 holds 17 amino acids from the cysteine to the phenylalanine. The retained sequence is limited to the CDR3, 51 bases, with the frame set at the first base. Trimmed from V: 5 bases; trimmed from J: 1 base; junction bases lacking a gene match: 9. The CDR1 and CDR2 encoded by the germline V gene are SGHTA and FQGNSA. Notes on this clone: There is no known antigen for this receptor. No per-base quality is available; no much larger clone lies one base away.

Healthy HIV-negative adults with no recently reported acute infections or vaccinations were included as donors. Every donor was a Caucasian adult residing in Nashville, Tennessee, USA. CD4+ T cells were enriched by magnetic negative selection; naive cells were then positively selected on CD45RA, and the negative fraction formed the memory subset. After blood collection by leukapheresis, PBMCs were isolated using Ficoll-Histopaque density gradient centrifugation and then cryopreserved in the vapor phase of liquid nitrogen. Purity and quantity of every magnetically sorted T cell population were checked by analytical flow cytometry. Genomic DNA was isolated from every sorted fraction and measured by UV absorbance on a Nanodrop 2000c.

Sequences were obtained from naive CD4+ T cells from PBMCs. This sample's cell subset or site label indicates: CD45RA+ positively selected. This clonotype was obtained from a man younger than 30 in good health. Some clones in this sample may be carry-over from other donors' samples. The V and J genes are TRBV7-2 and TRBJ2-5; 11 of the junction bases match TRBD1. For the CDR3, the sequence is CASSRGGTGGSQETQYF. The nucleotides read TGTGCCAGCAGCCGTGGGGGGACAGGGGGAAGCCAAGAGACCCAGTACTTC.